A single sample gave rise to the 30 T cell receptor beta chains below, sequenced in a study of early T cells in non-severe SARS-CoV-2 infection. In TCRdb, the 5' RACE reads were re-called with MiXCR into one record per CDR3 protein. The table shows 48,000 or so distinct CDR3 sequences, with 6.2% occurring only once. This material consisted of whole blood, taken at baseline. These receptors were collected from an adult who was a healthcare worker with PCR-confirmed SARS-CoV-2 infection or an uninfected control (not recorded which).

This clonotype has just a few counts. This sequence joins TRBV7-6 and TRBJ2-2; 10 bases are shared with TRBD2. Germline V gene data show CDR1 as SGHVS and CDR2 as FNYEAQ. Unmatched junction bases numbered 11, after V lost 3 bases and J lost 7 bases. The CDR3 sequence is 17 residues long. The CDR3 DNA follows: TGTGCCAGCAGCTTTCCCGGGACTAGCGCTATTGTCGGGGAGCTGTTTTTT. Protein: CASSFPGTSAIVGELFF.

This clonotype was counted at least ten times. The rearrangement joins TRBV20-1 to TRBJ2-5; D unclear. The CDR3 has 13 amino acids. V gave up 7 bases and J gave up 7 bases, with 19 bases separating them. Germline V gives CDR1 DFQATT, CDR2 SNEGSKA (reference sequence). The CDR3 loop reads CSVPEGLGVTQYF. In nucleotides, the CDR3 is TGCAGTGTTCCCGAAGGGCTAGGAGTGACCCAGTACTTC.

For this clonotype: This probably arose from a read error, given a far larger clone one base away. V and J are TRBV9 and TRBJ2-7; unclear D gene. This CDR3 comprises 11 residues. V lost 4 bases to trimming and J lost 2 bases, with 4 bases between them. Germline values: CDR1 SGDLS, CDR2 YYNGEE. The CDR3 region is CASSPTYEQYF. CDR3 in DNA: TGTGCCAGCAGCCCGACCTACGAGCAGTACTTC.

This clonotype was observed a handful of times. The V gene is TRBV28, the J gene TRBJ2-1; D tentatively fits TRBD1 or TRBD2 (5 bases each). V was cut by 4 bases and J by 6 bases, with 10 bases left in between. Germline-derived CDR1 and CDR2 are MDHEN and SYDVKM. This CDR3 is built from 13 residues. CDR3 amino acids: CASSSRGLNEQFF. Written as DNA, the CDR3 is TGTGCCAGCAGTTCCCGGGGCCTCAATGAGCAGTTCTTC. The complete variable domain, with remaining parts taken from reference TRBV28 and TRBJ2-1, reads DVKVTQSSRYLVKRTGEKVFLECVQDMDHENMFWYRQDPGLGLRLIYFSYDVKMKEKGDIPEGYSVSREKKERFSLILESASTNQTSMYLCASSSRGLNEQFFGPGTRLTVL.

The CDR3 sequence: CASSEARTGRYEQYF. The CDR3, as DNA: TGTGCCAGCAGTGAAGCCCGGACAGGGAGATACGAGCAGTACTTC. The V and J genes are TRBV2 and TRBJ2-7, with 8 bases matching TRBD1. V dropped 0 bases and J dropped 4; count of bases not matched to a gene: 5. Germline assignment: CDR1 SNHLY and CDR2 FYNNEI. The CDR3 runs 15 residues.

Only a few counts were recorded for this clonotype. The chain carries TRBV20-1 and TRBJ2-3; TRBD1 matches at 8 bases. The CDR3 contains 12 residues. CDR1 and CDR2 (germline): DFQATT, SNEGSKA (reference sequence). V shed 7 bases and J 4 bases; nucleotides not matched to a gene: 4. The CDR3 region has the DNA TGCAGTGGGTACAGGGGGTCAGATACGCAGTATTTT. Its protein product is CSGYRGSDTQYF.

This clonotype came up many times. The V call is TRBV7-2, the J call TRBJ2-2, with D tentatively TRBD1 (6 bases). V lost 8 bases, J lost 0 bases, and 10 bases lay in between. The CDR3 is made up of 14 amino acids. Germline loops: CDR1 SGHTA, CDR2 FQGNSA. The CDR3 loop is CASDTGTNTGELFF. As DNA, the CDR3 is TGTGCCAGCGACACAGGGACGAACACCGGGGAGCTGTTTTTT.

This clonotype showed up just a few times. The V gene is TRBV4-3, the J gene TRBJ2-5, with D perhaps given as TRBD1 or TRBD2 (5 bases each). The germline V and J ends were trimmed by 0 bases and 7 bases, with 15 bases remaining between them. CDR1 is LGHNA and CDR2 is YSLEER in the germline V gene. The CDR3 covers 15 residues. The CDR3 spells CASSQDLGASATQYF. The DNA for the CDR3 is TGCGCCAGCAGCCAAGATCTCGGGGCCTCAGCGACCCAGTACTTC.

J is TRBJ2-1 and V is TRBV2; D is undetermined. This CDR3 has 13 residues. The V end was cut by 7 bases, the J end by 9 bases, with 16 bases between. The germline CDR1 and CDR2 sequences are SNHLY and FYNNEI. The CDR3 loop reads CASTLMVRAEQFF. CDR3 DNA: TGTGCCAGCACCCTAATGGTACGGGCTGAGCAGTTCTTC.

The chain joins TRBV7-2 to TRBJ2-5, with D possibly matching TRBD1 (5 bases). Deletions cut 3 bases from V and 0 bases from J, with 8 bases between. The CDR3 runs 14 residues. Germline lookup yields CDR1 SGHTA and CDR2 FQGNSA. The CDR3 DNA reads as TGTGCCAGCAGCTTGGGGCCTAACCAAGAGACCCAGTACTTC. It yields the protein CASSLGPNQETQYF. Full variable domain (outside the CDR3, taken from reference TRBV7-2 and TRBJ2-5): GAGVSQSPSNKVTEKGKDVELRCDPISGHTALYWYRQSLGQGLEFLIYFQGNSAPDKSGLPSDRFSAERTGGSVSTLTIQRTQQEDSAVYLCASSLGPNQETQYFGPGTRLLVL.

The chain employs TRBV6-2 or TRBV6-3 and TRBJ2-3; a weak D match, TRBD2 (6 bases). The CDR3 runs to 11 residues. Trimming left V 7 bases short and J 9 bases short, with 11 bases between. Germline V lookup: CDR1 MNHEY, CDR2 SVGEGT. CDR3 nucleotides: TGTGCCAGCAATCAGGCGGGAACGCAGTATTTT. It encodes CASNQAGTQYF.

The table lists this clonotype with many counts. This sequence joins TRBV28 and TRBJ1-2; D not certain. This CDR3 contains 12 residues. Trimming stripped 7 bases from V and 3 bases from J, with 9 bases between. The germline V gene has CDR1 MDHEN and CDR2 SYDVKM. CDR3: CASKTAHYGYTF. The CDR3 coding sequence is TGTGCCAGCAAGACGGCTCACTATGGCTACACCTTC.

The rearrangement uses TRBV5-1 and TRBJ2-3; no firm D call. The germline CDR1 and CDR2 sequences are SGHRS and YFSETQ. The V gene lost 0 bases and the J gene lost 0 bases, with 5 bases spanning the gap. This CDR3 is built from 14 residues. CDR3 protein: CASSLVRSTDTQYF. In nucleotides, the CDR3 is TGCGCCAGCAGCTTGGTCAGGAGCACAGATACGCAGTATTTT.

J is TRBJ1-4 and V is TRBV12-3 or TRBV12-4; 7 bases align to TRBD1. CDR3 length: 14 residues. J lost 7 bases, V lost 3 bases, and 5 bases had no gene match. CDR3 DNA: TGTGCCAGCAGTTTGAGAGGGGGCCGTGAAAAACTGTTTTTT. Its translation: CASSLRGGREKLFF.

This clonotype was counted ten times or more. V and J are TRBV10-3 and TRBJ2-2; TRBD2 matches at 7 bases. Germline assignment: CDR1 ENHRY and CDR2 SYGVKD. Trimming removed 3 bases from V and 0 bases from J; junction bases left unmatched: 7. This CDR3 has 17 residues. The CDR3 spells CAISEREGYSNTGELFF. The CDR3 DNA reads TGTGCCATCAGTGAAAGGGAGGGGTACTCGAACACCGGGGAGCTGTTTTTT.

This clonotype was detected many times. This rearrangement joins TRBV2 to TRBJ2-5; 7 bases are a match to TRBD1. In germline, CDR1 is SNHLY, CDR2 FYNNEI. Trimming at V came to 8 bases and at J to 4 bases, leaving 10 bases not matched to a gene. The CDR3 covers 14 residues. Here the CDR3 reads CASERTGMGETQYF. DNA of the CDR3: TGTGCCAGCGAGAGGACAGGCATGGGAGAGACCCAGTACTTC.

This clonotype came up many times. Here the CDR3 reads CASRPAGVDYEQYF. The CDR3 DNA follows: TGTGCCAGCAGACCCGCGGGTGTTGACTACGAGCAGTACTTC. This rearrangement joins TRBV7-9 to TRBJ2-7, with a weak D call TRBD2 (5 bases). Looked up from germline, CDR1 is SEHNR and CDR2 is FQNEAQ (reference sequence). The CDR3 sequence is 14 residues long. Trimming removed 6 bases from V and 3 bases from J, with 15 bases in between.

The chain uses TRBV5-5 and TRBJ2-5; D ambiguous. This CDR3 is built from 15 residues. Germline CDR1 is SGHKS and CDR2 is YYEKEE (reference sequence). The ends were cut back, 1 base at V and 1 base at J, with 11 bases in the middle. CDR3 nucleotide sequence: TGTGCCAGCAGCTTGAGTCCCATGCTCCAAGAGACCCAGTACTTC. As protein: CASSLSPMLQETQYF. Looking up the rest from reference TRBV5-5 and TRBJ2-5 gives the full variable domain: DAGVTQSPTHLIKTRGQQVTLRCSPISGHKSVSWYQQVLGQGPQFIFQYYEKEERGRGNFPDRFSARQFPNYSSELNVNALLLGDSALYLCASSLSPMLQETQYFGPGTRLLVL.

Ten or more counts support this clonotype. The V gene is TRBV6-2 or TRBV6-3, the J gene TRBJ1-6; TRBD1 is a possible D gene (6 bases). The length of the CDR3 is 14 residues. V was cut by 4 bases and J by 5 bases, with 9 bases left in between. CDR1 and CDR2 (germline): MNHEY, SVGEGT. The DNA of the CDR3 is TGTGCCAGCAGTTGGGACATCGATAATTCACCCCTCCACTTT. Protein: CASSWDIDNSPLHF.

This clonotype has at least ten counts. V usage is TRBV20-1 and J usage is TRBJ1-6, with a tentative D call TRBD1 (6 bases). V lost 3 bases and J lost 8, with 20 bases in between. There are 16 residues in the CDR3. Per the germline V gene, CDR1 is DFQATT and CDR2 is SNEGSKA (reference sequence). CDR3 sequence: CSARGGVHREDSPLHF. CDR3 DNA sequence: TGCAGTGCTAGGGGAGGGGTGCACAGGGAGGATTCACCCCTCCACTTT.

This clonotype was seen ten or more times. The chain couples TRBV5-4 to TRBJ1-3, with D perhaps TRBD1 (6 bases). Germline CDR1 and CDR2: SGHNT and YYREEE (reference sequence). CDR3 size: 15 residues. V was trimmed by 0 bases and J by 0 bases, leaving 7 bases between them. The CDR3 DNA reads TGTGCCAGCAGCTTGGACAGGGCCTCTGGAAACACCATATATTTT. Its protein is CASSLDRASGNTIYF.

This clonotype was picked up many times. V and J are TRBV20-1 and TRBJ2-1; 8 bases are shared with TRBD1. The germline CDR1 and CDR2 sequences are DFQATT and SNEGSKA (reference sequence). V gave up 6 bases and J gave up 2 bases; unmatched junction bases: 6. The CDR3 consists of 14 residues. CDR3 loop: CSADQGATYNEQFF. As DNA, the CDR3 is TGCAGTGCCGACCAGGGGGCAACCTACAATGAGCAGTTCTTC.

This clonotype came up many times. CDR3 in amino acids: CASSPTSVGWDYEQYF. The DNA for the CDR3 is TGTGCCAGCAGCCCCACGTCCGTGGGTTGGGACTACGAGCAGTACTTC. V gene TRBV7-6 combines with J gene TRBJ2-7, with unresolved D. The germline V and J ends were trimmed by 5 bases and 3 bases, with 20 bases remaining between them. CDR3 length equals 16 residues. Germline CDR1 and CDR2: SGHVS and FNYEAQ. Together with reference TRBV7-6 and TRBJ2-7, the CDR3 gives the full variable domain: GAGVSQSPRYKVTKRGQDVALRCDPISGHVSLYWYRQALGQGPEFLTYFNYEAQQDKSGLPNDRFSAERPEGSISTLTIQRTEQRDSAMYRCASSPTSVGWDYEQYFGPGTRLTVT.

This clonotype was counted ten times or more. The chain combines TRBV5-1 with TRBJ1-4; TRBD1 aligns across 11 bases. J lost 8 bases, V lost 6 bases, and 21 bases had no gene match. CDR1 is SGHRS, CDR2 YFSETQ, per germline. The CDR3 totals 19 residues. The CDR3 here is CASNSGLDRGPLTVEKLFF. In nucleotides, the CDR3 is TGCGCCAGCAACAGTGGTCTGGACAGGGGGCCGTTGACGGTGGAAAAACTGTTTTTT.

The chain employs TRBV28 and TRBJ2-2; D ambiguous. Trimming pared 6 bases from V and 6 bases from J, leaving 8 bases between. Looked up from germline, CDR1 is MDHEN and CDR2 is SYDVKM. The CDR3 consists of 12 residues. The CDR3 nucleotides are TGTGCCAGCAGGTTGGATGCCGGGGAGCTGTTTTTT. It yields the protein CASRLDAGELFF.

The V and J genes are TRBV3-1 and TRBJ2-7; TRBD2 is a possible D gene (5 bases). CDR1 LGHDT and CDR2 YNNKEL come from the germline V gene (reference sequence). The CDR3 length is 15 residues. Trimming removed 1 base from V and 3 bases from J, with 13 bases in between. In nucleotides, the CDR3 is TGTGCCAGCAGCCAAGGGGGAGTGGGCGTCTACGAGCAGTACTTC. Translating gives CASSQGGVGVYEQYF.

The table lists this clonotype with many counts. This chain links TRBV24-1 with TRBJ2-6; D call uncertain. With 3 bases removed from V and 1 base from J, the gap between germline ends came to 3 bases. The CDR3 runs to 14 residues. Germline-derived CDR1 and CDR2 are KGHDR and SFDVKD. CDR3 DNA: TGTGCCACCAGTGATGCATCTGGGGCCAACGTCCTGACTTTC. This gives the protein CATSDASGANVLTF.

The CDR3 DNA reads TGTGCCAGCAGCTTGGTTAACGATCAGAATGAGCAGTTCTTC. Its translation is CASSLVNDQNEQFF. The V gene is TRBV5-6, the J gene TRBJ2-1; D gene ambiguous. V lost 0 bases, J lost 7 bases, and 11 bases lay in between. In germline, CDR1 is SGHDT, CDR2 YYEEEE. This CDR3 spans 14 amino acids.

This chain links TRBV27 with TRBJ2-5, with 7 bases aligning to TRBD2. Germline V gene lookup returns CDR1 MNHEY and CDR2 SMNVEV (reference sequence). This CDR3 contains 15 residues. The V and J ends lost 0 bases and 5 bases, in that order; junction bases with no gene match: 6. The CDR3 DNA sequence: TGTGCCAGCAGTTTATCTGGCAGGGAGGGGGAGACCCAGTACTTC. This sequence encodes CASSLSGREGETQYF.

This clonotype was picked up a small number of times. The J gene is TRBJ2-2, the V gene TRBV14, with unresolved D. The CDR3 sequence is 12 residues long. Germline values: CDR1 SGHDN, CDR2 FVKESK. Trimming took 3 bases from V and 1 from J, leaving 0 bases between them. The CDR3 sequence: CASSQNTGELFF. CDR3 sequence (DNA): TGTGCCAGCAGCCAGAACACCGGGGAGCTGTTTTTT. Complete variable domain (other parts from reference TRBV14 and TRBJ2-2): EAGVTQFPSHSVIEKGQTVTLRCDPISGHDNLYWYRRVMGKEIKFLLHFVKESKQDESGMPNNRFLAERTGGTYSTLKVQPAELEDSGVYFCASSQNTGELFFGEGSRLTVL.